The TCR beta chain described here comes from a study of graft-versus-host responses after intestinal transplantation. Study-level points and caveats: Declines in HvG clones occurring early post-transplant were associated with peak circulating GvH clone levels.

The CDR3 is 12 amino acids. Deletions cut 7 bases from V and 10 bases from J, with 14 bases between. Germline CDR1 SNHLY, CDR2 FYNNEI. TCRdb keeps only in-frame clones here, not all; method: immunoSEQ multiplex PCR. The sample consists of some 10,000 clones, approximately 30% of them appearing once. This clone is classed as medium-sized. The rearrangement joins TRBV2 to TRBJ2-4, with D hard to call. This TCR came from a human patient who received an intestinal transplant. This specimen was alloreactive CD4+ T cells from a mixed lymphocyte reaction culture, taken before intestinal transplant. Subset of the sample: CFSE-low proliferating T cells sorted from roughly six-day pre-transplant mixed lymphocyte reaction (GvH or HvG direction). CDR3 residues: CASTIPEGIQYF. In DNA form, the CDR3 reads TGTGCCAGCACTATACCCGAAGGGATTCAGTACTTC.